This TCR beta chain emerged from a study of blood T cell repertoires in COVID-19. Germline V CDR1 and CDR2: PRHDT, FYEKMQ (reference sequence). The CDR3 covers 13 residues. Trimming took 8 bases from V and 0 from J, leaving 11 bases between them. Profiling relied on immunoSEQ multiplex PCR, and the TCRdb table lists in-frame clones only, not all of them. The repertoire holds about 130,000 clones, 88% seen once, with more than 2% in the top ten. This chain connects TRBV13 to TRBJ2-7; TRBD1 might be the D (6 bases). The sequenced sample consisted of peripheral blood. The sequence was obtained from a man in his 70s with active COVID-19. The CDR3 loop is CASGGGPSYEQYF. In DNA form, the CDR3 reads TGTGCCAGCGGGGGCGGGCCCTCCTACGAGCAGTACTTC.